This TCR beta chain originates from a study of cytomegalovirus exposure and HLA in healthy donors. The CDR3 is 16 residues long. Germline CDR1 SGHNT, CDR2 YYREEE (reference sequence). With V trimmed by 4 bases and J by 4 bases, 7 bases remained unmatched. The donors were healthy bone marrow donors. Primers included in the PCR were 60 Vbeta and 13 Jbeta primers. Under the authors' procedure: Later analysis identified tens of millions of unique TCR beta chains, about 10 million shared. This table comes from immunoSEQ multiplex PCR, and its TCRdb copy is limited to in-frame clones, with some not included. That table furnishes V, J and clone size, whereas the DNA furnished D and trimming. Here the sample table reports around 130,000 clones.

What was sequenced was PBMCs. The chain has TRBV5-4 and TRBJ2-5; 13 nucleotides align to TRBD2. The TCR was taken from a woman in her sixties or seventies in good health and CMV-seronegative. CDR3 amino acids: CASSETSGGAVETQYF. CDR3 in DNA: TGTGCCAGCAGCGAAACTAGCGGGGGGGCGGTAGAGACCCAGTACTTC.